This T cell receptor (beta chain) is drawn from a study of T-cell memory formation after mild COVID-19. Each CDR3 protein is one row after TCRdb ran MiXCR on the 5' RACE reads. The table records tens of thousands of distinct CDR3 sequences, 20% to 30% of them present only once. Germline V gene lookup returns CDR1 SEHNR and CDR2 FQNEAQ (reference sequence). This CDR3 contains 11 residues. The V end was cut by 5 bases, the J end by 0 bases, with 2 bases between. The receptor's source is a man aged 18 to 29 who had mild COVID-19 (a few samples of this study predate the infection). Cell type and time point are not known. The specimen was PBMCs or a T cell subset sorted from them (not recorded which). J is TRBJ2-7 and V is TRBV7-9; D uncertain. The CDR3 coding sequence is TGTGCCAGCAGCGACTCCTACGAGCAGTACGTC. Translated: CASSDSYEQYV.